These T cell receptor beta chains were read from a single sample in a study of molecular identifiers for immune sequencing clone quantification. MiXCR, applied by TCRdb to the PCR reads, yields one record per CDR3 protein. Counted here are 88,000 or so distinct CDR3 sequences, roughly a fifth occurring once; the ten biggest clones make up about 1%. The sample was naive CD8+ T cells from blood, with Jurkat cell RNA spiked in. These TCRs come from a human donor in good health. Some libraries in this study had Jurkat cell RNA spiked in. Both conserved end residues are part of each CDR3. A D gene is named only where the DNA matches it firmly. Rows give clone size only sometimes, using once, few, many, or a class for an expanded clone.

J: TRBJ2-2
V: TRBV2
size: NA
D: NA
CDR3: CASSEYPGSTGELFF
DNA: TGTGCCAGCAGTGAATACCCAGGCTCCACCGGGGAGCTGTTTTTT

J: TRBJ2-3
V: TRBV12-3/TRBV12-4
size: many
D: TRBD2
CDR3: CASTVRGLAGGHSTDTQYF
DNA: TGTGCCAGCACCGTTAGGGGACTAGCGGGGGGGCATTCTACAGATACGCAGTATTTT

J: TRBJ2-3
V: TRBV28
size: many
D: NA
CDR3: CASSPGGGTDTQYF
DNA: TGTGCCAGCAGTCCTGGGGGAGGCACAGATACGCAGTATTTT

J: TRBJ2-2
V: TRBV11-2
size: NA
D: NA
CDR3: CASSFYSGPRGTGELFF
DNA: TGTGCCAGCAGCTTTTATTCCGGACCTAGGGGAACCGGGGAGCTGTTTTTT

J: TRBJ2-1
V: TRBV29-1
size: few
D: NA
CDR3: CSGGFRGYNEQFF
DNA: TGCAGCGGTGGGTTCAGGGGCTACAATGAGCAGTTCTTC

J: TRBJ2-7
V: TRBV4-3
size: many
D: NA
CDR3: CASSQEGLLYEQYF
DNA: TGCGCCAGCAGCCAAGAAGGACTACTCTACGAGCAGTACTTC

J: TRBJ1-1
V: TRBV11-2
size: NA
D: NA
CDR3: CASWGLNTEAFF
DNA: TGTGCCAGCTGGGGGTTGAACACTGAAGCTTTCTTT

J: TRBJ1-1
V: TRBV5-6
size: many
D: NA
CDR3: CASSPNGTRWGPEAFF
DNA: TGTGCCAGCAGCCCGAATGGAACGCGATGGGGACCTGAAGCTTTCTTT

J: TRBJ2-7
V: TRBV20-1
size: many
D: TRBD2
CDR3: CSARDSFFGLAGETVGYEQYF
DNA: TGCAGTGCTAGAGATTCATTTTTTGGGCTAGCGGGAGAAACGGTCGGGTACGAGCAGTACTTC

J: TRBJ2-7
V: TRBV27
size: NA
D: TRBD1
CDR3: CASSLGQGDEQYF
DNA: TGTGCCAGCAGTTTGGGACAGGGGGACGAGCAGTACTTC

J: TRBJ2-4
V: TRBV28
size: NA
D: NA
CDR3: CASTKVIAAKNIQYF
DNA: TGTGCCAGTACCAAGGTCATCGCCGCCAAAAACATTCAGTACTTC

J: TRBJ2-4
V: TRBV6-2/TRBV6-3
size: many
D: TRBD1
CDR3: CASRSTGAPKNIQYF
DNA: TGTGCCAGCAGATCCACAGGGGCACCCAAAAACATTCAGTACTTC

J: TRBJ1-2
V: TRBV7-2
size: NA
D: NA
CDR3: CASSLVEPSNYGYTF
DNA: TGTGCCAGCAGCTTAGTTGAGCCTTCTAACTATGGCTACACCTTC

J: TRBJ1-5
V: TRBV28
size: many
D: NA
CDR3: CASSQDRTNQPQHF
DNA: TGTGCCAGCAGCCAAGACAGGACCAATCAGCCCCAGCATTTT

J: TRBJ1-5
V: TRBV27
size: NA
D: NA
CDR3: CASSLRQGNQPQHF
DNA: TGTGCCAGCAGTTTAAGGCAGGGCAATCAGCCCCAGCATTTT

J: TRBJ2-7
V: TRBV3-1
size: few
D: TRBD1
CDR3: CASSQESGQGYEQYF
DNA: TGTGCCAGCAGCCAAGAATCCGGACAGGGCTACGAGCAGTACTTC

J: TRBJ2-1
V: TRBV27
size: NA
D: TRBD1
CDR3: CASSLTGVSYNEQFF
DNA: TGTGCCAGCAGTTTAACAGGGGTCTCCTACAATGAGCAGTTCTTC

J: TRBJ2-6
V: TRBV23-1
size: many
D: NA
CDR3: CASSHPACLSGANVLTF
DNA: TGCGCCAGCAGTCATCCCGCCTGCCTCTCTGGGGCCAACGTCCTGACTTTC

J: TRBJ2-5
V: TRBV20-1
size: many
D: TRBD2
CDR3: CSARTSGYQETQYF
DNA: TGCAGTGCCAGGACTAGCGGGTACCAAGAGACCCAGTACTTC

J: TRBJ2-2
V: TRBV4-1
size: few
D: NA
CDR3: CASSMGPNTGELFF
DNA: TGCGCCAGCAGCATGGGACCTAACACCGGGGAGCTGTTTTTT

J: TRBJ2-7
V: TRBV6-2/TRBV6-3
size: NA
D: TRBD1
CDR3: CASSSPRDRGHDEQYF
DNA: TGTGCCAGCAGTTCCCCTCGGGACAGGGGGCATGACGAGCAGTACTTC

J: TRBJ2-7
V: TRBV4-1
size: many
D: NA
CDR3: CASSQEGRVYEQYF
DNA: TGCGCCAGCAGCCAAGAAGGAAGGGTCTACGAGCAGTACTTC

J: TRBJ2-3
V: TRBV29-1
size: many
D: NA
CDR3: CSVEDTQYF
DNA: TGCAGCGTCGAAGATACGCAGTATTTT

J: TRBJ2-5
V: TRBV2
size: NA
D: TRBD2
CDR3: CASSEVLRGGWETQYF
DNA: TGTGCCAGCAGTGAAGTATTGCGGGGGGGCTGGGAGACCCAGTACTTC

J: TRBJ2-3
V: TRBV12-3/TRBV12-4
size: once
D: TRBD2
CDR3: CASSPSGGRDTQYF
DNA: TGTGCCAGCAGCCCTAGCGGGGGCCGAGATACGCAGTATTTT

J: TRBJ2-3
V: TRBV5-4
size: many
D: TRBD2
CDR3: CASSFGGGSTDTQYF
DNA: TGTGCCAGCAGCTTCGGCGGGGGAAGCACAGATACGCAGTATTTT

J: TRBJ2-5
V: TRBV9
size: many
D: TRBD2
CDR3: CASSVASGGQETQYF
DNA: TGTGCCAGCAGCGTAGCTAGCGGGGGACAAGAGACCCAGTACTTC

J: TRBJ2-5
V: TRBV5-1
size: many
D: NA
CDR3: CASSYRQHSSQETQYF
DNA: TGCGCCAGCAGCTACCGACAGCACTCCTCCCAAGAGACCCAGTACTTC

J: TRBJ2-5
V: TRBV5-4
size: NA
D: TRBD1
CDR3: CASSFDRDSEEAQYF
DNA: TGTGCCAGCAGCTTTGATCGGGACAGTGAAGAGGCCCAGTACTTC

J: TRBJ2-5
V: TRBV28
size: few
D: NA
CDR3: CASSIRDQETQYF
DNA: TGTGCCAGCAGCATCAGGGATCAAGAGACCCAGTACTTC

J: TRBJ2-7
V: TRBV4-1
size: few
D: TRBD2
CDR3: CASSPIAGSSYEQYF
DNA: TGCGCCAGCAGCCCTATAGCGGGAAGCTCCTACGAGCAGTACTTC

J: TRBJ2-3
V: TRBV5-1
size: many
D: TRBD2
CDR3: CASSPRLAGAFDTQYF
DNA: TGCGCCAGCAGCCCCAGACTAGCGGGGGCATTCGATACGCAGTATTTT

J: TRBJ2-5
V: TRBV5-4
size: many
D: NA
CDR3: CASSLMETQYF
DNA: TGTGCCAGCAGCTTGATGGAGACCCAGTACTTC

J: TRBJ2-3
V: TRBV27
size: NA
D: NA
CDR3: CASSFVAQDYGTDTQYF
DNA: TGTGCCAGCAGTTTCGTGGCCCAAGACTACGGCACAGATACGCAGTATTTT

J: TRBJ2-3
V: TRBV3-1
size: NA
D: TRBD2
CDR3: CASSPLAGGYAASDTQYF
DNA: TGTGCCAGCAGCCCCTTAGCGGGGGGCTATGCGGCATCAGATACGCAGTATTTT

J: TRBJ2-7
V: TRBV25-1
size: many
D: NA
CDR3: CASSAYGPYEQYF
DNA: TGTGCCAGCAGTGCATACGGACCCTACGAGCAGTACTTC

J: TRBJ1-4
V: TRBV11-2
size: many
D: NA
CDR3: CASSLGSGFNEKLFF
DNA: TGTGCCAGCAGCTTAGGATCGGGGTTCAATGAAAAACTGTTTTTT

J: TRBJ1-1
V: TRBV4-1
size: NA
D: TRBD1
CDR3: CASSQTGDTEAFF
DNA: TGCGCCAGCAGCCAAACAGGGGACACTGAAGCTTTCTTT

J: TRBJ1-1
V: TRBV11-2
size: NA
D: NA
CDR3: CAGSLSRAEAEAFF
DNA: TGTGCCGGCAGCCTATCGAGGGCGGAGGCTGAAGCTTTCTTT

J: TRBJ2-5
V: TRBV5-4
size: many
D: NA
CDR3: CASSLLAEETQYF
DNA: TGTGCCAGCAGCTTGTTGGCAGAAGAGACCCAGTACTTC

J: TRBJ2-1
V: TRBV19
size: few
D: NA
CDR3: CASRTGTALGEQFF
DNA: TGTGCCAGCAGAACCGGGACGGCATTAGGTGAGCAGTTCTTC

J: TRBJ2-1
V: TRBV28
size: NA
D: NA
CDR3: CASSSGSSYNEQFF
DNA: TGTGCCAGCAGTTCAGGGAGCTCCTACAATGAGCAGTTCTTC

J: TRBJ2-1
V: TRBV7-2
size: few
D: NA
CDR3: CASSLELLSYNEQFF
DNA: TGCGCCAGCAGCTTAGAGCTACTCAGTTACAATGAGCAGTTCTTC

J: TRBJ2-3
V: TRBV9
size: many
D: TRBD2
CDR3: CASSQAGTDTQYF
DNA: TGTGCCAGCAGCCAAGCGGGGACAGATACGCAGTATTTT

J: TRBJ1-3
V: TRBV7-2
size: many
D: TRBD1
CDR3: CASSPHTGGGDTIYF
DNA: TGTGCCAGCAGCCCCCACACAGGGGGAGGAGACACCATATATTTT

J: TRBJ2-1
V: TRBV24-1
size: many
D: NA
CDR3: CATSAAEHGQFF
DNA: TGTGCCACCAGTGCGGCGGAACATGGGCAGTTCTTC

J: TRBJ2-3
V: TRBV9
size: few
D: NA
CDR3: CASSVGSRSTDTQYF
DNA: TGTGCCAGCAGCGTAGGCAGCCGAAGCACAGATACGCAGTATTTT

J: TRBJ2-3
V: TRBV7-6
size: many
D: NA
CDR3: CASSLVLETSTDTQYF
DNA: TGTGCCAGCAGCTTAGTCTTGGAAACTAGCACAGATACGCAGTATTTT

J: TRBJ2-2
V: TRBV28
size: few
D: NA
CDR3: CASSSSGELFF
DNA: TGTGCCAGCAGTAGTAGCGGGGAGCTGTTTTTT

J: TRBJ2-7
V: TRBV4-1
size: many
D: NA
CDR3: CASSQAGGRDEQYF
DNA: TGCGCCAGCAGCCAAGCGGGGGGCAGGGACGAGCAGTACTTC

J: TRBJ2-1
V: TRBV30
size: many
D: NA
CDR3: CAWSHGNEQFF
DNA: TGTGCCTGGAGTCATGGCAATGAGCAGTTCTTC